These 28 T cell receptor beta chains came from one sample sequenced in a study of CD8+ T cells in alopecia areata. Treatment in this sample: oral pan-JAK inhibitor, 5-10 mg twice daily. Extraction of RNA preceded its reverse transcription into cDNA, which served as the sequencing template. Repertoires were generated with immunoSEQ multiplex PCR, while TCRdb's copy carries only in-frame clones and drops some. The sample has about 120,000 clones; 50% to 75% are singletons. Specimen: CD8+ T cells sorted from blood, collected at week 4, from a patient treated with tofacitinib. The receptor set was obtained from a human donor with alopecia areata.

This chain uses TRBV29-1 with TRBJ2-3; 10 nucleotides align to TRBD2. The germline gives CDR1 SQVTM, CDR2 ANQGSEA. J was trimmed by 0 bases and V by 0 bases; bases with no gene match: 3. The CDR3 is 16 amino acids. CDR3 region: CSVEESGGVSTDTQYF. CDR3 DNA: TGCAGCGTTGAAGAGAGCGGGGGGGTTAGCACAGATACGCAGTATTTT.

CDR3: CASSVGSGLNNEQFF. The DNA of the CDR3 is TGTGCCAGCAGCGTGGGGTCAGGTCTTAACAATGAGCAGTTCTTC. The rearrangement joins TRBV9 to TRBJ2-1; D not certain. Germline CDR1 and CDR2: SGDLS and YYNGEE. The CDR3 covers 15 residues. The germline V and J ends were trimmed by 2 bases and 5 bases, with 14 bases remaining between them.

CDR3 sequence (DNA): TGTGCCTGGAGTGACCGGGACAGAATGAACACCGGGGAGCTGTTTTTT. It encodes CAWSDRDRMNTGELFF. The chain couples TRBV30 to TRBJ2-2; 7 positions match TRBD1. From germline, CDR1 is GTSNPN and CDR2 SVGIG (reference sequence). This CDR3 is 16 amino acids long. J was trimmed by 1 base and V by 1 base; bases with no gene match: 6.

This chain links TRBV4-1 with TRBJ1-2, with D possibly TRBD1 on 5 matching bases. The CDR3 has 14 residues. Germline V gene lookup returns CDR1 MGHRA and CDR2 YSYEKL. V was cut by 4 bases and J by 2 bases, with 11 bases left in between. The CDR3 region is CASSLRDRNYGYTF. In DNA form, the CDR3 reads TGCGCCAGCAGCCTCCGGGACCGCAACTATGGCTACACCTTC.

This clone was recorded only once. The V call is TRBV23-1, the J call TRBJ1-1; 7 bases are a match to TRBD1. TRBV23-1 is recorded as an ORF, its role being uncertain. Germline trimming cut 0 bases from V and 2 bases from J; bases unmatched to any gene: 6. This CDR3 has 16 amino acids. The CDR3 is CASSQSKTGTNTEAFF. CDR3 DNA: TGCGCCAGCAGTCAATCGAAGACAGGGACTAACACTGAAGCTTTCTTT.

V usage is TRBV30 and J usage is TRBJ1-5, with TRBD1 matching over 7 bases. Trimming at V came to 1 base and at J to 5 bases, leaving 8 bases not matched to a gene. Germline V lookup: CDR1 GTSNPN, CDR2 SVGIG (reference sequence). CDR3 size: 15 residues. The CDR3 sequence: CAWSEGQVNYQPQHF. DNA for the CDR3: TGTGCCTGGAGTGAAGGACAGGTGAACTATCAGCCCCAGCATTTT.

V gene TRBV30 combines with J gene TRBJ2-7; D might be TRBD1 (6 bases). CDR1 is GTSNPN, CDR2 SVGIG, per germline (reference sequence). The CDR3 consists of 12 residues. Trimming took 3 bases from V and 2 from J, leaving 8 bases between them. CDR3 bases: TGTGCCTGGAGGGACAGCGCCTACGAGCAGTACTTC. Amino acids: CAWRDSAYEQYF. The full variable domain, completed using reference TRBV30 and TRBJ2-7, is SQTIHQWPATLVQPVGSPLSLECTVEGTSNPNLYWYRQAAGRGLQLLFYSVGIGQISSEVPQNLSASRPQDRQFILSSKKLLLSDSGFYLCAWRDSAYEQYFGPGTRLTVT.

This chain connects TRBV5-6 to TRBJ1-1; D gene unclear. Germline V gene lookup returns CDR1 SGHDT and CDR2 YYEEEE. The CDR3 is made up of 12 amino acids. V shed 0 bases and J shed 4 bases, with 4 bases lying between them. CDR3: CASSLGSTEAFF. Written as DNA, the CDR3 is TGTGCCAGCAGCTTGGGGTCCACTGAAGCTTTCTTT.

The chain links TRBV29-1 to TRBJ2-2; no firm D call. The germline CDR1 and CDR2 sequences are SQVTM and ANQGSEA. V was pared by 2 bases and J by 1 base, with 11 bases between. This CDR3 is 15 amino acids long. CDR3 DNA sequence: TGCAGCGTTGAACCTCGCGCTAAGAACACCGGGGAGCTGTTTTTT. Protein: CSVEPRAKNTGELFF.

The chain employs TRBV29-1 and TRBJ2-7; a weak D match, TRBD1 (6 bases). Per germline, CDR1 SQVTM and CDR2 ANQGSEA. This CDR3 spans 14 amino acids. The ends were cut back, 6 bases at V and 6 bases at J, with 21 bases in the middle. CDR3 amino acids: CSVENRDRLSEQYF. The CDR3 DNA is TGCAGCGTCGAAAACAGGGATCGCCTTAGCGAGCAGTACTTC.

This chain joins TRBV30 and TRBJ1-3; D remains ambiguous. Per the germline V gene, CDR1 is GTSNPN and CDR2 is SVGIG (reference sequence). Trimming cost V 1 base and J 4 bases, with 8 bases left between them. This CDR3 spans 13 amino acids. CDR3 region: CAWSALSGNTIYF. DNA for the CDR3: TGTGCCTGGAGTGCACTTTCCGGAAACACCATATATTTT.

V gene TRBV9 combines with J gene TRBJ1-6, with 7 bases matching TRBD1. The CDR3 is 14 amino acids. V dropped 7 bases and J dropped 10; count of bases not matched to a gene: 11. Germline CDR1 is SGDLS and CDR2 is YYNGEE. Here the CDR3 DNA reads TGTGCCAGCGGGCCTTCCGGGACAGACTCACCCCTCCACTTT. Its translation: CASGPSGTDSPLHF.

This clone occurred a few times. In DNA, the CDR3 is TGTGCCAGCAGTGTGGGACAGCCCCGAGGACCCCAGCATTTT. Protein product: CASSVGQPRGPQHF. V is TRBV27 and J is TRBJ1-5; 7 nucleotides align to TRBD1. Germline CDR1 is MNHEY and CDR2 is SMNVEV (reference sequence). Losses at the gene ends were 5 bases for V and 10 bases for J; bases not matched to a gene: 11. The CDR3 has 14 amino acids.

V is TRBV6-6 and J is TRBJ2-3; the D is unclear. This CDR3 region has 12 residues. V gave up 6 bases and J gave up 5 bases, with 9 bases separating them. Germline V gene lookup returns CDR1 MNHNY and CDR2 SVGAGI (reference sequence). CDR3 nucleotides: TGTGCCAGCAGACGCGATGGAGATACGCAGTATTTT. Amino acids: CASRRDGDTQYF.

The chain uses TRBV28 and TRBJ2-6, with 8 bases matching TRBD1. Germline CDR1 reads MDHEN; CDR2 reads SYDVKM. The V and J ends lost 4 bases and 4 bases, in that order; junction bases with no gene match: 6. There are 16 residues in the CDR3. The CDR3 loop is CASSYQGAGGANVLTF. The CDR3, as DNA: TGTGCCAGCAGTTATCAGGGGGCGGGAGGGGCCAACGTCCTGACTTTC.

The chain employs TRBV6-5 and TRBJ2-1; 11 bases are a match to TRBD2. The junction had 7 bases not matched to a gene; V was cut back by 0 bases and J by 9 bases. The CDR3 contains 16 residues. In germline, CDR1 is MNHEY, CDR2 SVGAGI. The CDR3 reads CASSYSVSGGATEQFF. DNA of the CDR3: TGTGCCAGCAGTTACTCCGTTAGCGGGGGGGCCACTGAGCAGTTCTTC.

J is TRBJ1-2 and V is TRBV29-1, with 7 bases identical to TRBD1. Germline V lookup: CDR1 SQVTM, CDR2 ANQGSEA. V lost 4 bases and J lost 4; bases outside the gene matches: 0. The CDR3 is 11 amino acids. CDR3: CSVGDSYGYTF. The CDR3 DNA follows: TGCAGCGTTGGGGACAGCTATGGCTACACCTTC. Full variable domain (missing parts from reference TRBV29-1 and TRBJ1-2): SAVISQKPSRDICQRGTSLTIQCQVDSQVTMMFWYRQQPGQSLTLIATANQGSEATYESGFVIDKFPISRPNLTFSTLTVSNMSPEDSSIYLCSVGDSYGYTFGSGTRLTVV.

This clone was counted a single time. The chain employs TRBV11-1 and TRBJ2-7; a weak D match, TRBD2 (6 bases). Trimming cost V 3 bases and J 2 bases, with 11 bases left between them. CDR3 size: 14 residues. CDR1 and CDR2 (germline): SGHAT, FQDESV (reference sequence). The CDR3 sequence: CASSFPRGAYEQYF. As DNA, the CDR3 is TGTGCCAGCAGCTTCCCGCGGGGAGCCTACGAGCAGTACTTC.

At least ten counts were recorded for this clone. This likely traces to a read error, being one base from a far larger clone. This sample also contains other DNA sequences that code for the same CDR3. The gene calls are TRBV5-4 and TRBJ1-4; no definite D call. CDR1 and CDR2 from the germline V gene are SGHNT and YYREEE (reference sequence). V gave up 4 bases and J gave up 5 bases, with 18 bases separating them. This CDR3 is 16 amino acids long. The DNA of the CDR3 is TGTGCCAGCAGCCAAGACGGATGGACGATGAATGAAAAACTGTTTTTT. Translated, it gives CASSQDGWTMNEKLFF.

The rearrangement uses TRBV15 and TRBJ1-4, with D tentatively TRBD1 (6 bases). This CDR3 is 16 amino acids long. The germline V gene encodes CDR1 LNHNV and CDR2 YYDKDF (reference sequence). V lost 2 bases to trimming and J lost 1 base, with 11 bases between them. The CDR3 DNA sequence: TGTGCCACCAGCAGACCTCCAGGGGAAACTAATGAAAAACTGTTTTTT. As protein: CATSRPPGETNEKLFF.

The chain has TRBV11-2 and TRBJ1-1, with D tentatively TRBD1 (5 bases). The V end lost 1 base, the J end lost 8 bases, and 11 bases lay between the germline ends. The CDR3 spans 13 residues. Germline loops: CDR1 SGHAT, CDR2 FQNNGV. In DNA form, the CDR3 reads TGTGCCAGCAGCTTAGCCGGGACGGTCGAAGCTTTCTTT. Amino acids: CASSLAGTVEAFF.

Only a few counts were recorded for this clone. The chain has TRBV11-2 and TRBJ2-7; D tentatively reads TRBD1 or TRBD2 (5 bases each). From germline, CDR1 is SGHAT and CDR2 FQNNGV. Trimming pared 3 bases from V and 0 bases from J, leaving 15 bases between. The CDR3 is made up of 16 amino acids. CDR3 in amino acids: CASSLDAGTASYEQYF. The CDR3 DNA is TGTGCCAGCAGCTTGGACGCTGGGACGGCCTCCTACGAGCAGTACTTC. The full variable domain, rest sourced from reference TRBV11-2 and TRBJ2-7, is EAGVAQSPRYKIIEKRQSVAFWCNPISGHATLYWYQQILGQGPKLLIQFQNNGVVDDSQLPKDRFSAERLKGVDSTLKIQPAKLEDSAVYLCASSLDAGTASYEQYFGPGTRLTVT.

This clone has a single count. CDR3 sequence (DNA): TGTGCCAGCAGTCTGACAGGGAAGTACGAGCAGTACTTC. Protein: CASSLTGKYEQYF. J is TRBJ2-7 and V is TRBV27, with TRBD1 matching 7 bases. V shed 5 bases and J 4 bases; nucleotides not matched to a gene: 5. The germline gives CDR1 MNHEY, CDR2 SMNVEV (reference sequence). The CDR3 loop spans 13 amino acids.

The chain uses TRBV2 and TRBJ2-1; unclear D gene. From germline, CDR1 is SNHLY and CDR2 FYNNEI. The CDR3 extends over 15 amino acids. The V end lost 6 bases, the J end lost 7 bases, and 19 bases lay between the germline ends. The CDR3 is CASRTGPTQWNEQFF. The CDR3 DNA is TGTGCCAGCAGAACCGGGCCGACACAGTGGAATGAGCAGTTCTTC. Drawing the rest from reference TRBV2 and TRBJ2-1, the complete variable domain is EPEVTQTPSHQVTQMGQEVILRCVPISNHLYFYWYRQILGQKVEFLVSFYNNEISEKSEIFDDQFSVERPDGSNFTLKIRSTKLEDSAMYFCASRTGPTQWNEQFFGPGTRLTVL.

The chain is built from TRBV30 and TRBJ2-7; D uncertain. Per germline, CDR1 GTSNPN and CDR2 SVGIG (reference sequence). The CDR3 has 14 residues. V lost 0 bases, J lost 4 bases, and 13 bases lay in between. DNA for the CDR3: TGTGCCTGGAGTGTACCGGTAGGGAATTACGAGCAGTACTTC. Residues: CAWSVPVGNYEQYF. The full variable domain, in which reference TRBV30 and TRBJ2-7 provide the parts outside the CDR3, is SQTIHQWPATLVQPVGSPLSLECTVEGTSNPNLYWYRQAAGRGLQLLFYSVGIGQISSEVPQNLSASRPQDRQFILSSKKLLLSDSGFYLCAWSVPVGNYEQYFGPGTRLTVT.

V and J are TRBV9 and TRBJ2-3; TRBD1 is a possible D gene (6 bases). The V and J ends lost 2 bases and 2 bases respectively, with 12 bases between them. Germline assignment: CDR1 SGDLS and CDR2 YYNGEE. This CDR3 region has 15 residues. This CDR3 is CASSVRGRDTDTQYF. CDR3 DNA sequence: TGTGCCAGCAGCGTCAGGGGCAGGGACACAGATACGCAGTATTTT.

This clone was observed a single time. In DNA form, the CDR3 reads TGCGCCAGCAGTGAAGACAGGTCTAAACCTTATAGCAATCAGCCCCAGCATTTT. Translating gives CASSEDRSKPYSNQPQHF. This chain uses TRBV23-1 with TRBJ1-5, with D tentatively TRBD1 (6 bases). TRBV23-1 is labeled an ORF, and its function is uncertain. The length of the CDR3 is 18 residues. With 5 bases removed from V and 0 bases from J, the gap between germline ends came to 20 bases.

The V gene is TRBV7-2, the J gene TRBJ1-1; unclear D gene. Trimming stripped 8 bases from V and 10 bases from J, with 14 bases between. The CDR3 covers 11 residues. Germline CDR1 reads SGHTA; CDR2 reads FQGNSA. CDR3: CASRTGAGAFF. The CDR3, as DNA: TGTGCCAGCCGCACCGGAGCGGGAGCTTTCTTT.